Listed below are T cell receptor beta chains from one sample, sequenced in a study of CD8+ T cells in alopecia areata. Sequencing used immunoSEQ multiplex PCR; TCRdb keeps in-frame clones, though not all of them. The data contain about 97,000 clones, about 60% of them singletons. Source: CD8+ T cells sorted from blood, taken at roughly week 58, from a patient treated with tofacitinib. These receptors were collected from a human donor with alopecia areata. Each CDR3 is given with its conserved first and last residue. The order of the fields is V gene, D gene, J gene, clone size, CDR3 DNA, CDR3 protein. The D gene is left open where the match is weak. Size is omitted from some rows. Given values are once, few, many or a class for expanded clones.

>TRBV19|-|TRBJ2-7|-
TGTGCCAGTAGTATACAGGGGACCTCCTACGAGCAGTACTTC
CASSIQGTSYEQYF
>TRBV14|-|TRBJ2-7|-
TGTGCCAGCAGCCAAGGAGGGAGAAGTACCTTC
CASSQGGRSTF
>TRBV7-9|TRBD1|TRBJ2-2|-
TGTGCCAGCAGCGCGGACAGGGGGAACACCGGGGAGCTGTTTTTT
CASSADRGNTGELFF
>TRBV5-1|TRBD1|TRBJ1-2|few
TGCGCCAGCAGCTTAGGGGGACAGCAATATGGCTACACCTTC
CASSLGGQQYGYTF
>TRBV30|-|TRBJ2-7|few
TGTGCCGGAGACAGTCCGAGCTCCTACGAGCAGTACTTC
CAGDSPSSYEQYF
>TRBV5-6|-|TRBJ1-5|few
TGTGCCAGCAGCTGGTCCTGGGGGCCCAATCAGCCCCAGCATTTT
CASSWSWGPNQPQHF
>TRBV27|-|TRBJ2-2|-
TGTGCCAGCAGTTTACAACAGGAGAACACCGGGGAGCTGTTTTTT
CASSLQQENTGELFF
>TRBV7-9|-|TRBJ2-3|once
TGTGCCAGCAGCTTTGTGGGCAGAAGCACAGATACGCAGTATTTT
CASSFVGRSTDTQYF
>TRBV20-1|-|TRBJ1-2|-
TGCAGTGCTAGAGGAGGGTATGGCTACACCTTC
CSARGGYGYTF
>TRBV5-1|TRBD1|TRBJ1-2|once
TGCGCCAGCAGCCCTTCGAACCGGGACAGATCCTATGGCTACACCTTC
CASSPSNRDRSYGYTF
>TRBV7-9|-|TRBJ2-3|-
TGTGCCAGCAGCTCCCAGGGTCCTAGCACAGATACGCAGTATTTT
CASSSQGPSTDTQYF
>TRBV6-5|-|TRBJ1-5|-
TGTGCCAGCAGTCAGGGAGGCAATCAGCCCCAGCATTTT
CASSQGGNQPQHF
>TRBV27|TRBD1|TRBJ2-7|-
TGTGCCAGCAGTTTATCGAACCCCACAGGGGGTTTCGAGCAGTACTTC
CASSLSNPTGGFEQYF
>TRBV4-1|TRBD1|TRBJ2-4|few
TGCGCCAGCAGCCAAGGGGGGACAGGGAACATTCAGTACTTC
CASSQGGTGNIQYF
>TRBV5-6|TRBD1|TRBJ2-7|once
TGTGCCAGCAGCACGAGACAGGGGTGGCCTTCCTACGAGCAGTACTTC
CASSTRQGWPSYEQYF
>TRBV4-1|-|TRBJ2-7|-
TGCGCCAGCAGCCGGACTACCGGCTCTTACGAGCAGTACTTC
CASSRTTGSYEQYF
>TRBV27|TRBD1|TRBJ2-7|-
TGTGCCAGCAGCGCAGGACAGGGATCCTACGAGCAGTACTTC
CASSAGQGSYEQYF
>TRBV15|TRBD2|TRBJ2-3|once
TGTGCCACCAGCAACGAATATCCTAGCGGGGGGACGCAGTATTTT
CATSNEYPSGGTQYF
>TRBV7-9|-|TRBJ2-3|-
TGTGCCAGCAGCTTAGAGGGAGGTACGCAGTATTTT
CASSLEGGTQYF
>TRBV9|-|TRBJ1-6|-
TGTGCCAGCAGCGTAGCCTCCCGGGAGGATTCACCCCTCCACTTT
CASSVASREDSPLHF
>TRBV29-1|-|TRBJ2-7|-
TGCAGCGTTGAGGGGGTTCGGGGAAACTACGAGCAGTACTTC
CSVEGVRGNYEQYF
>TRBV2|-|TRBJ2-5|-
TGTGCCAGCAGTGGGACAGCGCGAGCCCGTATCCAAGAGACCCAGTACTTC
CASSGTARARIQETQYF
>TRBV25-1|-|TRBJ1-1|-
TGTGCCAGCACCCCCCCACTGAACACTGAAGCTTTCTTT
CASTPPLNTEAFF
>TRBV19|-|TRBJ1-5|-
TGTGCCAGTAGTACCCGAGGGCAGCCCCAGCATTTT
CASSTRGQPQHF
>TRBV5-1|-|TRBJ1-6|-
TGCGCCAGCAGCTTATCGGGAGCACCCCTCCACTTT
CASSLSGAPLHF
>TRBV7-8|-|TRBJ1-5|few
TGTGCCAGCAGCTTAGGGCCGGGGCAGCCCCAGCATTTT
CASSLGPGQPQHF
>TRBV7-8|-|TRBJ2-7|once
TGTGCCAGCAGCTTCCGCGGCGAGGCCACCTACGAGCAGTACTTC
CASSFRGEATYEQYF
>TRBV7-9|-|TRBJ1-1|few
TGTGCCAGCAGCTTAGGGTCGGGTGGGGCTGAAGCTTTCTTT
CASSLGSGGAEAFF
>TRBV27|-|TRBJ1-4|few
TGTGCCAGCAGCCTGGTAGGGACTGCAACTAATGAAAAACTGTTTTTT
CASSLVGTATNEKLFF
>TRBV25-1|-|TRBJ1-1|once
TGTGCCAGCAGTGAACCCGGGGCATCTGAGGCTTTCTTT
CASSEPGASEAFF
>TRBV7-2|-|TRBJ2-5|-
TGTGCCAGCAGCCCACCAGAGGGCTATGAGACCCAGTACTTC
CASSPPEGYETQYF
>TRBV4-1|-|TRBJ2-7|-
TGCGCCAGCAGCCAACAGGCTGGGGGCGAGCAGTACTTC
CASSQQAGGEQYF
>TRBV30|-|TRBJ1-2|-
TGTGCCTGGAGTGAGGGGGGCTCGTCGGGCTACACCTTC
CAWSEGGSSGYTF
>TRBV5-1|-|TRBJ2-7|-
TGCGCCAGCAGCTTGAATCAGGGGCACGAGCAGTACTTC
CASSLNQGHEQYF
>TRBV2|TRBD2|TRBJ2-5|-
TGTGCCAGCTTTGGGGGACTAGAAGAGACCCAGTACTTC
CASFGGLEETQYF
>TRBV11-2|-|TRBJ2-7|once
TGTGCCAGCAGCTCGCTTAGCGCGGTTTACGAGCAGTACTTC
CASSSLSAVYEQYF